This record looks at one T cell receptor (beta chain) sequence and its context. Its antigen remains unidentified. Generated by immunoSEQ multiplex PCR, the TCRdb table keeps only in-frame clones and is missing some. The sample lists around 100,000 clones, about four fifths seen once, with around 2.7% in the top ten. The data were taken from a study of radiotherapy plus CTLA-4 blockade in lung cancer. As for the study in general: Objective responses emerged in 15% to 20% of patients, and 30% to 40% attained disease control.

The study's findings and limits: Reports identified early blood T cell clone dynamics, with interferon-beta, as the best response predictor. Among blood TCR repertoires after radiotherapy plus ipilimumab, tumor-derived clones expanded.

Ipilimumab CTLA-4 blockade and focal radiation were given to patients with chemo-refractory metastatic non-small-cell lung cancer. V dropped 0 bases and J dropped 4 bases, with 11 bases sitting between them. The germline V gene encodes CDR1 SGHDN and CDR2 FVKESK. The CDR3 has 15 residues. The chain is built from TRBV14 and TRBJ2-3, with a possible D match to TRBD1 (5 bases). The sequence was collected from a human donor with non-small cell lung cancer who had a partial response to radiotherapy plus ipilimumab. Some clones in this sample may be carry-over from other donors' samples. The starting material was peripheral blood, obtained from a patient treated with radiotherapy plus ipilimumab. This chain's CDR3 is CASSQDLVRADTQYF. The CDR3, as DNA: TGTGCCAGCAGCCAAGATTTGGTCAGGGCAGATACGCAGTATTTT.